This record looks at one TCR beta chain sequence and its context. Its matching antigen is unknown. Produced via immunoSEQ multiplex PCR; TCRdb's table is partial and in-frame only. The table lists approximately 140,000 clones, around 91% of them singletons. This entry belongs to a study of T cell responses to AZD1222 COVID-19 vaccine. Study-level findings and limits: Spike-specific TCR breadth and depth were elevated following two AZD1222 doses.

The receptor was isolated from an adult in good health. The specimen was peripheral blood, collected on day 0 of AZD1222 vaccination.

The CDR3 sequence is CAITKTESTEAFF. CDR3 coding DNA: TGTGCCATCACCAAAACAGAGAGCACTGAAGCTTTCTTT. The J gene is TRBJ1-1, the V gene TRBV10-3; D is unclear. V gave up 7 bases and J gave up 4 bases, with 13 bases separating them. CDR1 and CDR2 (germline): ENHRY, SYGVKD. The CDR3 spans 13 residues.